This T cell receptor beta chain was sequenced during a study of shared clonotypes between healthy human individuals. Unsorted PBMC DNA underwent sequencing on ten immunoSEQ deep assay plates. Data came from immunoSEQ multiplex PCR; TCRdb stores just in-frame clones and leaves some out. The sample has approximately 500,000 clones; approximately 85% are singletons. Unsorted samples relied on roughly 99 million PBMCs, which served as the source of genomic DNA. The clonotype was recovered from a woman aged 40 to 50 in good health. Some clones in this sample may be carry-over from other donors' samples. Source material: PBMCs.

In nucleotides, the CDR3 is TGCAGCGTTGACTTCGGGACAACGAACACCGGGGAGCTGTTTTTT. Its translation is CSVDFGTTNTGELFF. The J gene is TRBJ2-2, the V gene TRBV29-1, with D perhaps TRBD1 (6 bases). Trimming shortened V by 3 bases and J by 0 bases, and 11 bases separated the two germline ends. CDR1 SQVTM and CDR2 ANQGSEA come from the germline V gene. CDR3 length equals 15 residues.